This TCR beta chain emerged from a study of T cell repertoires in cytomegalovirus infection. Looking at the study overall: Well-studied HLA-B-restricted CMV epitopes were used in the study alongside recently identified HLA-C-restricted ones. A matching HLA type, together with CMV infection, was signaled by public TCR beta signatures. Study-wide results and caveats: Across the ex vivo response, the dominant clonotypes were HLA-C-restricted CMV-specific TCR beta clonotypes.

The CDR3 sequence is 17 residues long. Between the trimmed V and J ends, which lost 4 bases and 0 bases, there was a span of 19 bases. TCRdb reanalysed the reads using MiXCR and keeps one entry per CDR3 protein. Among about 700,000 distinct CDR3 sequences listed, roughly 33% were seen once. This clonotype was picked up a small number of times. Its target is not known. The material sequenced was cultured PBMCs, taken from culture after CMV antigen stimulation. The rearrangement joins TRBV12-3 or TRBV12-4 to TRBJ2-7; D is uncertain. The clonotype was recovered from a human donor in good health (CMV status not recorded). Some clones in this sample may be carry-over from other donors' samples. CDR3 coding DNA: TGTGCCAGCAGTTCCTCCCTAGTGAGCCGTTTCTCCTACGAGCAGTACTTC. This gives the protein CASSSSLVSRFSYEQYF.